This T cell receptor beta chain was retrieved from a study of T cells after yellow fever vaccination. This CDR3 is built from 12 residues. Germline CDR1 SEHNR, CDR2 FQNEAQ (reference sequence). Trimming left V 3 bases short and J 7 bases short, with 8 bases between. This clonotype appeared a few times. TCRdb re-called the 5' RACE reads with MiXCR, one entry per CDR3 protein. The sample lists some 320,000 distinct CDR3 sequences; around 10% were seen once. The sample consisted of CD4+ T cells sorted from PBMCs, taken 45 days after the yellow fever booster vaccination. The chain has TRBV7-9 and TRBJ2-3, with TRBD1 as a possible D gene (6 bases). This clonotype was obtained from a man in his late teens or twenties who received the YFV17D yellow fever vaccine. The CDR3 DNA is TGTGCCAGCAGCTTCACAGGGCATACGCAGTATTTT. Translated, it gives CASSFTGHTQYF.